The 28 T cell receptor beta chains below come from one sample, sequenced in a study of cytomegalovirus exposure and HLA in healthy donors. PCR primers comprised 60 Vbeta and 13 Jbeta primers. Method: immunoSEQ multiplex PCR; TCRdb's copy keeps in-frame clones and lacks some. The sample has tens of thousands of clones, 75% to 85% seen once. The sequenced sample consisted of PBMCs. The origin of the receptors is a man aged 65 to 85 in good health and CMV-seropositive.

The chain joins TRBV27 to TRBJ2-3, with 11 bases aligning to TRBD2. The CDR3 covers 15 residues. The germline gives CDR1 MNHEY, CDR2 SMNVEV (reference sequence). Losses at the gene ends were 6 bases for V and 3 bases for J; bases not matched to a gene: 5. The CDR3 bases are TGTGCCAGCAGCGCGCGGACTAGCGGGACAGATACGCAGTATTTT. It codes for CASSARTSGTDTQYF.

The V gene is TRBV7-6, the J gene TRBJ1-6, with 9 bases lining up with TRBD1. The germline CDR1 and CDR2 sequences are SGHVS and FNYEAQ. V trimming: 6 bases; J trimming: 10 bases; junction bases outside the gene matches: 7. This CDR3 has 14 residues. The CDR3 here is CASSTGTGYSPLHF. The CDR3 region has the DNA TGTGCCAGCAGTACCGGGACAGGGTACTCACCCCTCCACTTT.

V is TRBV28 and J is TRBJ2-1, with a possible D match to TRBD2 (7 bases). V was trimmed by 7 bases and J by 2 bases, leaving 15 bases between them. From germline, CDR1 is MDHEN and CDR2 SYDVKM. The CDR3 has 15 amino acids. This CDR3 reads CASTNGGGAYNEQFF. In DNA form, the CDR3 reads TGTGCCAGCACCAATGGGGGGGGCGCCTACAATGAGCAGTTCTTC.

This clone was recorded a few times. Other nucleotide sequences from this sample produce the same CDR3. J is TRBJ1-4 and V is TRBV4-3, with D tentatively TRBD1 (5 bases). Trimming stripped 1 base from V and 8 bases from J, with 11 bases between. CDR1 and CDR2 from the germline V gene are LGHNA and YSLEER. This CDR3 contains 14 residues. The CDR3 DNA reads as TGCGCCAGCAGCCAAGGGCAGGGCGGCGAAAAACTGTTTTTT. Its protein product is CASSQGQGGEKLFF.

The chain combines TRBV7-2 with TRBJ2-7; a weak D match, TRBD1 (6 bases). Deletions cut 4 bases from V and 0 bases from J, with 10 bases between. Germline CDR1 reads SGHTA; CDR2 reads FQGNSA. CDR3 length equals 14 residues. The CDR3 region has the DNA TGTGCCAGCAGCTCGAACAGGGTCTCCTACGAGCAGTACTTC. This encodes CASSSNRVSYEQYF.

V and J are TRBV19 and TRBJ1-1; 9 bases are shared with TRBD1. Trimming took 6 bases from V and 6 from J; bases not matched to a gene: 5. In germline, CDR1 is LNHDA, CDR2 SQIVND (reference sequence). The CDR3 spans 13 residues. This CDR3 is CASSGQGTAEAFF. CDR3 nucleotide sequence: TGTGCCAGTAGCGGACAGGGGACGGCTGAAGCTTTCTTT.

This rearrangement joins TRBV23-1 to TRBJ1-5, with D perhaps TRBD1 (6 bases). TRBV23-1 is an open reading frame, and its role is uncertain. V was cut by 6 bases and J by 2 bases, with 20 bases left in between. CDR3 size: 17 residues. The CDR3 reads CASRTGHPQWGNQPQHF. CDR3 bases: TGCGCCAGCAGGACGGGACACCCTCAATGGGGCAATCAGCCCCAGCATTTT.

V and J are TRBV10-3 and TRBJ2-1; TRBD2 agrees at 9 bases. The V and J ends lost 2 bases and 0 bases, in that order; junction bases with no gene match: 5. The CDR3 has 17 residues. Germline V CDR1 and CDR2: ENHRY, SYGVKD. The CDR3 nucleotides read TGTGCCATCAGTGAGCCAACTAGCGGGCGCTCCTACAATGAGCAGTTCTTC. As protein: CAISEPTSGRSYNEQFF.

This sequence joins TRBV7-3 and TRBJ1-2, with 7 nucleotides matching TRBD1. Germline-derived CDR1 and CDR2 are SGHTA and FQGTGA. V lost 5 bases and J lost 5; bases outside the gene matches: 8. The CDR3 has 14 residues. The CDR3 loop is CASSPTGTEYGYTF. In nucleotides, the CDR3 is TGTGCCAGCAGCCCGACAGGGACGGAATATGGCTACACCTTC.

There are a few counts of this clone. The chain is built from TRBV10-3 and TRBJ1-4; 9 positions agree with TRBD1. The CDR3 spans 14 residues. CDR1 and CDR2 (germline): ENHRY, SYGVKD. J lost 7 bases, V lost 3 bases, and 3 bases had no gene match. The CDR3 sequence: CAISEQGAGEKLFF. CDR3 nucleotide sequence: TGTGCCATCAGTGAACAGGGGGCGGGTGAAAAACTGTTTTTT.

This clone was counted only a few times. For the CDR3, the DNA is TGTGCCAGCAGTATTACTAGCGGGACATTAGATGAGCAGTTCTTC. Its protein is CASSITSGTLDEQFF. The chain links TRBV28 to TRBJ2-1; TRBD2 matches at 10 bases. With V trimmed by 5 bases and J by 8 bases, 9 bases remained unmatched. The CDR3 loop spans 15 amino acids. The V gene's germline CDR1 is MDHEN and CDR2 SYDVKM.

V and J are TRBV9 and TRBJ2-5, with a weak D call TRBD2 (6 bases). The J call may be mistaken, given a closer DNA end match to TRBJ2-7. The CDR3 length is 15 residues. Germline assignment: CDR1 SGDLS and CDR2 YYNGEE. CDR3 nucleotides: TGTGCCAGCAGCGTAGACCCGGACTATTACTACGAGCAGTACTTC. Residues: CASSVDPDYYYEQYF.

The gene calls are TRBV11-2 and TRBJ1-1; 7 bases fit TRBD1. CDR1 SGHAT and CDR2 FQNNGV come from the germline V gene. J was trimmed by 3 bases and V by 2 bases; bases with no gene match: 9. The CDR3 is 16 amino acids. CDR3 loop: CASSLRRQGWDTEAFF. The CDR3 DNA follows: TGTGCCAGCAGCTTACGCCGACAGGGATGGGACACTGAAGCTTTCTTT.

The chain carries TRBV9 and TRBJ1-6; a possible D gene is TRBD1 (6 bases). The CDR3 runs 16 residues. Germline V gene lookup returns CDR1 SGDLS and CDR2 YYNGEE. The V and J ends lost 0 bases and 8 bases respectively, with 15 bases between them. The CDR3 here is CASSVALRAGDSPLHF. In nucleotides, the CDR3 is TGTGCCAGCAGCGTAGCACTTAGGGCAGGGGATTCACCCCTCCACTTT.

This chain connects TRBV5-4 to TRBJ1-2; TRBD1 matches 7 bases. The CDR3 consists of 14 residues. The germline CDR1 and CDR2 sequences are SGHNT and YYREEE (reference sequence). Trimming took 4 bases from V and 2 from J; bases not matched to a gene: 5. DNA of the CDR3: TGTGCCAGCAGCGTACAACAGGGGAACTATGGCTACACCTTC. Translated: CASSVQQGNYGYTF.

This clone showed up just once. V gene TRBV4-2 combines with J gene TRBJ2-5; D is uncertain. CDR3 size: 15 residues. V lost 0 bases to trimming and J lost 2 bases, with 10 bases between them. From germline, CDR1 is LGHNA and CDR2 YNFKEQ. CDR3 nucleotides: TGTGCCAGCAGCCAAGAAATGAGGCCTCAAGAGACCCAGTACTTC. Its translation is CASSQEMRPQETQYF.

The rearrangement links TRBV10-3 to TRBJ1-4; D gene ambiguous. V was trimmed by 6 bases and J by 1 base, leaving 12 bases between them. From germline, CDR1 is ENHRY and CDR2 SYGVKD. This CDR3 contains 15 residues. In nucleotides, the CDR3 is TGTGCCATCAGAAGATCGAGGGAAACTAATGAAAAACTGTTTTTT. Protein: CAIRRSRETNEKLFF.

The J gene is TRBJ1-1, the V gene TRBV19; 10 bases match TRBD1. V shed 4 bases, J shed 5 bases, and the junction held 4 bases outside the gene matches. Germline values: CDR1 LNHDA, CDR2 SQIVND (reference sequence). This CDR3 has 14 residues. CDR3 in DNA: TGTGCCAGTAGTACAGCGGGACAGGGGACTGAAGCTTTCTTT. It yields the protein CASSTAGQGTEAFF.

This chain joins TRBV5-1 and TRBJ2-1, with D tentatively TRBD1 (5 bases). CDR3 length: 17 amino acids. CDR1 and CDR2 (germline): SGHRS, YFSETQ. V was cut by 2 bases and J by 1 base, with 16 bases left in between. CDR3 nucleotides: TGCGCCAGCAGCTTCGCACCACTGCAGGGTTCCTACAATGAGCAGTTCTTC. As protein: CASSFAPLQGSYNEQFF.

The chain employs TRBV2 and TRBJ1-5; 12 bases are a match to TRBD1. Germline V gene lookup returns CDR1 SNHLY and CDR2 FYNNEI. This CDR3 spans 19 amino acids. With 5 bases clipped from V and 9 bases from J, the junction kept 20 bases outside the gene matches. The CDR3 region is CASSYRLGTGGIEPWPQHF. The CDR3 DNA is TGTGCCAGCAGTTACAGACTCGGGACAGGGGGCATCGAGCCGTGGCCCCAGCATTTT.

The V gene is TRBV6-1, the J gene TRBJ2-4; D not certain. Germline V lookup: CDR1 MNHNS, CDR2 SASEGT. The V end was cut by 2 bases, the J end by 1 base, with 9 bases between. The CDR3 has 15 amino acids. Here the CDR3 DNA reads TGTGCCAGCAGTGAATTGGCCAATGCCAAAAACATTCAGTACTTC. Translating gives CASSELANAKNIQYF.

The rearrangement joins TRBV6-5 to TRBJ2-7, with D tentatively TRBD1 (5 bases). This CDR3 region has 11 residues. CDR1 is MNHEY and CDR2 is SVGAGI in the germline V gene. Deletions cut 8 bases from V and 7 bases from J, with 12 bases between. This chain's CDR3 is CASVRGGEQYF. CDR3 DNA sequence: TGTGCCAGCGTAAGGGGCGGAGAGCAGTACTTC.

The rearrangement links TRBV9 to TRBJ2-1, with 7 bases that match TRBD2. The CDR3 has 14 amino acids. V shed 4 bases, J shed 7 bases, and the junction held 8 bases outside the gene matches. From germline, CDR1 is SGDLS and CDR2 YYNGEE. The CDR3 region is CASSSSGAWNEQFF. CDR3 sequence (DNA): TGTGCCAGCAGCTCGAGCGGGGCTTGGAATGAGCAGTTCTTC.

The CDR3 DNA follows: TGTGCCAGCAGCGCTCAGGGGGGAGGACAAGAGACCCAGTACTTC. The encoded protein is CASSAQGGGQETQYF. The chain is built from TRBV9 and TRBJ2-5, with a tentative D call TRBD1 (7 bases). Germline CDR1 and CDR2: SGDLS and YYNGEE. This CDR3 contains 15 residues. V was cut by 3 bases and J by 2 bases, with 14 bases left in between.

V usage is TRBV10-3 and J usage is TRBJ2-1; weak D call: TRBD2 (7 bases). Germline V CDR1 and CDR2: ENHRY, SYGVKD. The CDR3 length is 14 residues. V lost 0 bases to trimming and J lost 8 bases, with 11 bases between them. The CDR3 sequence is CAISESTGGHEQFF. For the CDR3, the DNA is TGTGCCATCAGTGAGTCGACGGGGGGCCATGAGCAGTTCTTC.

The CDR3 DNA follows: TGTGCCATCGGCACACTACTAGGATCGGACGAGCAGTACTTC. This sequence encodes CAIGTLLGSDEQYF. The genes are TRBV10-3 and TRBJ2-7; possible D gene TRBD2, 5 bases. The ends were cut back, 8 bases at V and 5 bases at J, with 19 bases in the middle. Germline V gene lookup returns CDR1 ENHRY and CDR2 SYGVKD. The CDR3 sequence is 14 residues long.

The chain couples TRBV7-2 to TRBJ1-1; TRBD1 might be the D (6 bases). Germline V gene lookup returns CDR1 SGHTA and CDR2 FQGNSA. V dropped 3 bases and J dropped 5 bases, with 10 bases sitting between them. CDR3 length: 13 residues. CDR3 nucleotide sequence: TGTGCCAGCAGCTTGGGGGGGCGAACTGAAGCTTTCTTT. This encodes CASSLGGRTEAFF.

This chain links TRBV7-2 with TRBJ2-7; 10 bases agree with TRBD1. CDR1 and CDR2 (germline): SGHTA, FQGNSA. J was trimmed by 3 bases and V by 4 bases; bases with no gene match: 6. CDR3 size: 15 residues. CDR3 bases: TGTGCCAGCAGCTCGGGGGGACAGGGGTTCTACGAGCAGTACTTC. The encoded protein is CASSSGGQGFYEQYF. The full variable domain, in which reference TRBV7-2 and TRBJ2-7 provide the parts outside the CDR3, is GAGVSQSPSNKVTEKGKDVELRCDPISGHTALYWYRQSLGQGLEFLIYFQGNSAPDKSGLPSDRFSAERTGGSVSTLTIQRTQQEDSAVYLCASSSGGQGFYEQYFGPGTRLTVT.